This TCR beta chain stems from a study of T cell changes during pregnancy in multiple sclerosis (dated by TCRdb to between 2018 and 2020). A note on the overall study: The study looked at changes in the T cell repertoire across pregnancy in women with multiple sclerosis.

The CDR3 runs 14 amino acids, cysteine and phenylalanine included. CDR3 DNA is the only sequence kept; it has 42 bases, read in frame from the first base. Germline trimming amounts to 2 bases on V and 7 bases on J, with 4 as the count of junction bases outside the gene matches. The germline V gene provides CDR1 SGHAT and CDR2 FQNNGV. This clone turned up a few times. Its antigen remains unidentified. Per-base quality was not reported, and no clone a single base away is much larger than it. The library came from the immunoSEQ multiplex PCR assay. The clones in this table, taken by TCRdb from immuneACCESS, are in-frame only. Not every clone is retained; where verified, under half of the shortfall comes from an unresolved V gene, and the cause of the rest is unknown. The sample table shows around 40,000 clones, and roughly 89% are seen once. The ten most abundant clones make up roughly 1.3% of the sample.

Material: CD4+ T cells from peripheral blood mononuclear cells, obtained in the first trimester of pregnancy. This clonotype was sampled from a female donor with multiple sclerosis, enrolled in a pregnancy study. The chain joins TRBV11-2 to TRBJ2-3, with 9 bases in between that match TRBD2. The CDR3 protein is CASSLNSGSNTQYF. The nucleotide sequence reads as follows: TGTGCCAGCAGCTTAAATAGCGGGAGTAATACGCAGTATTTT.